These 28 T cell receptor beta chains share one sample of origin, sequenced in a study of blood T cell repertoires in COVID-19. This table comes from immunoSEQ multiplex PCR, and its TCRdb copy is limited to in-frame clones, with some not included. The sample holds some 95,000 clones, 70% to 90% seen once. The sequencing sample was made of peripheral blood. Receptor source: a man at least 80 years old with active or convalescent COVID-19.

The CDR3 DNA sequence: TGTGCCAGCAGTTATAGACAGGGCCACTATGGCTACACCTTC. The encoded protein is CASSYRQGHYGYTF. This chain joins TRBV6-5 and TRBJ1-2; 7 positions match TRBD1. J lost 3 bases, V lost 3 bases, and 4 bases had no gene match. The V gene's germline CDR1 is MNHEY and CDR2 SVGAGI. This CDR3 region has 14 residues.

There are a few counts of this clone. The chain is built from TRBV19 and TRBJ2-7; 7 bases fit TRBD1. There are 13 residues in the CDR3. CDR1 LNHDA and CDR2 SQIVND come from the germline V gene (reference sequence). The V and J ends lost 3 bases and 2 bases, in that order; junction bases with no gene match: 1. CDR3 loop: CASSMGQPYEQYF. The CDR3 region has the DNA TGTGCCAGTAGTATGGGACAGCCCTACGAGCAGTACTTC.

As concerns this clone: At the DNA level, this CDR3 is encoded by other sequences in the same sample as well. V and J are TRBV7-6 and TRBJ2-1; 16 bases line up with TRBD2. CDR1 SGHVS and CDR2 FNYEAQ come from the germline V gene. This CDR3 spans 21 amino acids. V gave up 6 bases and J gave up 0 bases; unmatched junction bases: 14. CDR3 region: CASSPVRGLAGGRGSYNEQFF. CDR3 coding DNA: TGTGCCAGCAGTCCCGTAAGGGGACTAGCGGGAGGGCGGGGCTCCTACAATGAGCAGTTCTTC.

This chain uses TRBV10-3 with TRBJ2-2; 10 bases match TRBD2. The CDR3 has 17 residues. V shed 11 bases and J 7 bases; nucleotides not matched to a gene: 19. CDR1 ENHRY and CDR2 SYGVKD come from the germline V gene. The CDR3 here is CAAAPGLAMGLSGELFF. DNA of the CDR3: TGTGCCGCCGCCCCGGGACTAGCGATGGGGCTTAGCGGGGAGCTGTTTTTT.

CDR3 region: CAWSVDRLIGGYTF. The CDR3 DNA sequence: TGTGCCTGGAGTGTTGACAGGTTAATTGGTGGCTACACCTTC. V and J are TRBV30 and TRBJ1-2, with a weak D call TRBD1 (6 bases). Trimming stripped 0 bases from V and 7 bases from J, with 15 bases between. Germline V CDR1 and CDR2: GTSNPN, SVGIG (reference sequence). The CDR3 runs to 14 residues.

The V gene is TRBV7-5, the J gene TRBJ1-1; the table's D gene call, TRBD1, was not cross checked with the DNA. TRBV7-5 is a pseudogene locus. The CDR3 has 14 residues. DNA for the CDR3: TGTGCCAGAAGCTTAACAGAGACGGACACTGAAGCTTTCTTT. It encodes CARSLTETDTEAFF.

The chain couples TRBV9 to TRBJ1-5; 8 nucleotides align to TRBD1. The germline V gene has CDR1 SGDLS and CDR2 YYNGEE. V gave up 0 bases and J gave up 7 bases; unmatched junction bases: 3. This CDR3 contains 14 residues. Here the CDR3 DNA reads TGTGCCAGCAGCGTAGGGACAGGGAGCCAGCCCCAGCATTTT. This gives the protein CASSVGTGSQPQHF.

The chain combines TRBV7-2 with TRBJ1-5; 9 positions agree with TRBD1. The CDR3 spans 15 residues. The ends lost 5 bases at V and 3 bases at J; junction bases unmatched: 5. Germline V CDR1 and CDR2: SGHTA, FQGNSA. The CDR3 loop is CASSHGQGHNQPQHF. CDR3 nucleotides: TGTGCCAGCAGCCACGGACAGGGGCACAATCAGCCCCAGCATTTT.

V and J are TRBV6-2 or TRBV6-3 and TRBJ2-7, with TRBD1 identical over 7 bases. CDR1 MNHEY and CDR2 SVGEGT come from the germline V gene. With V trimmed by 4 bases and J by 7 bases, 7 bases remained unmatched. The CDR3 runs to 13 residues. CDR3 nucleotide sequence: TGTGCCAGCAGTTTTCAACAGACAGGGGAGCAGTACTTC. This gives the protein CASSFQQTGEQYF.

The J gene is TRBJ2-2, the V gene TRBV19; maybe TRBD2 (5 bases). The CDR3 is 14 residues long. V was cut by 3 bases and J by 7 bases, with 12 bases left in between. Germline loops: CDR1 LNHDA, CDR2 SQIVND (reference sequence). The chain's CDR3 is CASSMRAAGGELFF. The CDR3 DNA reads TGTGCCAGTAGTATGAGGGCTGCGGGCGGGGAGCTGTTTTTT.

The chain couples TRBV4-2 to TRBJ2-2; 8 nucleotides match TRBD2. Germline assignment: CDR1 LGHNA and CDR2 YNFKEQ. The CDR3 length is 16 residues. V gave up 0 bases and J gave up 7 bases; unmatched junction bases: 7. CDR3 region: CASSQDRAGGDGELFF. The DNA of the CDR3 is TGTGCCAGCAGCCAAGATAGGGCGGGAGGAGACGGGGAGCTGTTTTTT.

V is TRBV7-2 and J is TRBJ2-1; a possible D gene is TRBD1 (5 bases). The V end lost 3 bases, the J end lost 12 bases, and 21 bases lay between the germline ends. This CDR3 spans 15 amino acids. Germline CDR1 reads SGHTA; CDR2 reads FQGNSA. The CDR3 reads CASSLKGQGEYGQFF. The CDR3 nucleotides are TGTGCCAGCAGCTTGAAAGGGCAGGGCGAGTATGGGCAGTTCTTC.

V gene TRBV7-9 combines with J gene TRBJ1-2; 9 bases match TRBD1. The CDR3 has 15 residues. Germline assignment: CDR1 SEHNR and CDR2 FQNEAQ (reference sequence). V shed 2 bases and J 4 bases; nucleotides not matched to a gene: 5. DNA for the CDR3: TGTGCCAGCAGCTTATCGGACAGGGGTGGCTATGGCTACACCTTC. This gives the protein CASSLSDRGGYGYTF.

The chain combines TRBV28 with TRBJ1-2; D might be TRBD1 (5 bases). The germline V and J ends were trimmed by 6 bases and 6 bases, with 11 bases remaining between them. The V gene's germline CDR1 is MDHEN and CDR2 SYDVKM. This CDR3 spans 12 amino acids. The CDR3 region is CASRTGGDGYTF. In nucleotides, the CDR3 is TGTGCCAGCAGGACCGGGGGGGATGGCTACACCTTC.

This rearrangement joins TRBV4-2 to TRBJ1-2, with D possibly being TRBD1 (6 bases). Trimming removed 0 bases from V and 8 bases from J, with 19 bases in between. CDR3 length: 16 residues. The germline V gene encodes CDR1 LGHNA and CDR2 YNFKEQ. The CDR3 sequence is CASSQDGTGLSGGYTF. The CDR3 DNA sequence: TGTGCCAGCAGCCAAGACGGCACAGGGCTTTCGGGCGGCTACACCTTC.

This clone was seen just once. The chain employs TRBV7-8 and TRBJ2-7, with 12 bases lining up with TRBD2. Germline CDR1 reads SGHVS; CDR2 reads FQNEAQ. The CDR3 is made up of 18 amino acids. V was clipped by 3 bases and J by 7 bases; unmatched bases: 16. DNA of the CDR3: TGTGCCAGCAGCTTGGGACTAGCGGGCCCCCTAGGGTCGGGGGAGCAGTACTTC. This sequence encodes CASSLGLAGPLGSGEQYF.

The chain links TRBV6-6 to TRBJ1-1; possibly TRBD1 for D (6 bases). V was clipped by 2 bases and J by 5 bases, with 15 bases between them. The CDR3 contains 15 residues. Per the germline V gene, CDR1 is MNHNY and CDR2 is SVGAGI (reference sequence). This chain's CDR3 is CASSYLDRGATEAFF. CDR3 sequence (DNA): TGTGCCAGCAGTTACCTTGACCGGGGGGCGACTGAAGCTTTCTTT.

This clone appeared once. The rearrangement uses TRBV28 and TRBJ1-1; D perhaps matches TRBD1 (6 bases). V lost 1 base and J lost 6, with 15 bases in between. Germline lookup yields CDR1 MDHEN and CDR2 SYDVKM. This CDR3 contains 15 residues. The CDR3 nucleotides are TGTGCCAGCAGTTTATTGAAGGGGGGGGGCCCTGAAGCTTTCTTT. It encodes CASSLLKGGGPEAFF.

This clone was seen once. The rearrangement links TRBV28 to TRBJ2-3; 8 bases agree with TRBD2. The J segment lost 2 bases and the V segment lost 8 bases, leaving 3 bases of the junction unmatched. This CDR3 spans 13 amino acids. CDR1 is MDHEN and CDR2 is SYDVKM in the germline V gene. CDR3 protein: CASLAGLTDTQYF. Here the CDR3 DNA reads TGTGCCAGCTTAGCGGGACTCACAGATACGCAGTATTTT.

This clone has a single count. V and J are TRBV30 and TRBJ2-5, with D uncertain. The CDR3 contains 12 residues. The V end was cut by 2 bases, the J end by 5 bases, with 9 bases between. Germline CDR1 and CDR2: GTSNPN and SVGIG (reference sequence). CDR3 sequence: CAWSQDGETQYF. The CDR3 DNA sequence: TGTGCCTGGAGTCAGGATGGGGAGACCCAGTACTTC.

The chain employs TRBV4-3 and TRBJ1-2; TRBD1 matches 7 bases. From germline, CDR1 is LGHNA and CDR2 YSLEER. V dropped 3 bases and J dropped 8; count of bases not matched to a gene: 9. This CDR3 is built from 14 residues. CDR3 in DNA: TGCGCCAGCAGCCATACCCCGGGACAGAGGGGCTACACCTTC. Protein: CASSHTPGQRGYTF.

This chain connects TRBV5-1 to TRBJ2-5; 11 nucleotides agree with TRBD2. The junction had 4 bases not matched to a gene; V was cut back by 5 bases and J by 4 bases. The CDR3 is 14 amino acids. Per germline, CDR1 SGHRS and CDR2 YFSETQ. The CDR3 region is CASRLAGEVETQYF. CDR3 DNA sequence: TGCGCCAGCAGACTAGCGGGAGAGGTAGAGACCCAGTACTTC.

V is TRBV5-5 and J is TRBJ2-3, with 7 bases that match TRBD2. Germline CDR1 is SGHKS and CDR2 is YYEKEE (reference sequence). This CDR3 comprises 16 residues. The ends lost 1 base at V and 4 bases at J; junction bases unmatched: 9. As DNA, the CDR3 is TGTGCCAGCAGCTTGAGGGCGGGAGCGGTCGCAGATACGCAGTATTTT. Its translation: CASSLRAGAVADTQYF.

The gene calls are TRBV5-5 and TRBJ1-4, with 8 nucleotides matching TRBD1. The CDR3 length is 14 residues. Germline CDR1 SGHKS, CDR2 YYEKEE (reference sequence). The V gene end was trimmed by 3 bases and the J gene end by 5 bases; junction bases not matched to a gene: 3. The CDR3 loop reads CASSSTGANEKLFF. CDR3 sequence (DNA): TGTGCCAGCAGCTCGACAGGGGCGAATGAAAAACTGTTTTTT.

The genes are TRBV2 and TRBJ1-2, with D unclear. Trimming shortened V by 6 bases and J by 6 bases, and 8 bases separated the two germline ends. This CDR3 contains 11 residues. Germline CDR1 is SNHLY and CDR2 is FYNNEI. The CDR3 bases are TGTGCCAGCAGCCCCACAGATGGCTACACCTTC. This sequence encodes CASSPTDGYTF.

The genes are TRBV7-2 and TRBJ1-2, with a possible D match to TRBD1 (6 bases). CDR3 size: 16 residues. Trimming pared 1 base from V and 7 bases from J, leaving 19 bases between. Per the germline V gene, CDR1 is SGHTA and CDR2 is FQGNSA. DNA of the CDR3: TGTGCCAGCAGCTTAGGAATGCCAGGGGACAATTCTGGCTACACCTTC. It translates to CASSLGMPGDNSGYTF.

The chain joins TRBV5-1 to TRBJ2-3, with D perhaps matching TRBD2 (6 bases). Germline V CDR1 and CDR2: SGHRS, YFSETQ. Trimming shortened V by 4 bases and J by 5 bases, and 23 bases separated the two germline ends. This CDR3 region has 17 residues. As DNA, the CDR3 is TGCGCCAGCAGCCCCATATTTGGGGGGAGTGGTGAAGATACGCAGTATTTT. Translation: CASSPIFGGSGEDTQYF.

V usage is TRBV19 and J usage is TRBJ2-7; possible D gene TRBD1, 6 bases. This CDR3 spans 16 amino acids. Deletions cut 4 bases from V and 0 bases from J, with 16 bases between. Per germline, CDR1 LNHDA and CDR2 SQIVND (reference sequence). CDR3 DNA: TGTGCCAGTAGTACCCAACAGGGATTCAGCTCCTACGAGCAGTACTTC. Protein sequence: CASSTQQGFSSYEQYF.